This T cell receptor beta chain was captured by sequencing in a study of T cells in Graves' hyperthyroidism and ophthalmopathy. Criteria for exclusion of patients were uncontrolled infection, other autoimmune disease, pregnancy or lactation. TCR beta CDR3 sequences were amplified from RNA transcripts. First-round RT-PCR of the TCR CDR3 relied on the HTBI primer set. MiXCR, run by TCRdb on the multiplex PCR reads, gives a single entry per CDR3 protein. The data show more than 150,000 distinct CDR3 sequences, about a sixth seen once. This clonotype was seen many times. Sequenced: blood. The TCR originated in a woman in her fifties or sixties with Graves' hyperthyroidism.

CDR3 coding DNA: TGCGCCAGCAGCCTTATTGGAGACACCGGGGAGCTGTTTTTT. Protein product: CASSLIGDTGELFF. The V and J genes are TRBV4-1 and TRBJ2-2; D is undetermined. This CDR3 spans 14 amino acids. The germline V gene has CDR1 MGHRA and CDR2 YSYEKL. Trimming shortened V by 4 bases and J by 3 bases, and 9 bases separated the two germline ends.